This T cell receptor (beta chain) appears in the sequencing data of a study of CD8 T cells in ankylosing spondylitis. The germline gives CDR1 SQVTM, CDR2 ANQGSEA. V was clipped by 1 base and J by 5 bases, with 17 bases between them. The CDR3 covers 15 residues. Whole-study results and caveats: Several highly homologous variants made up a TCR beta motif that seemed to typify ankylosing spondylitis blood.

This clonotype has only a few counts. The antigen is undetermined. As the method for making TCR beta libraries, quantitative 5'-RACE with molecular barcodes was used. TCRdb reprocessed the 5' RACE reads via MiXCR and lists one record per CDR3 protein. This sample has approximately 300,000 distinct CDR3 sequences, with 8% found just once. The chain uses TRBV29-1 and TRBJ1-2, with D hard to call. Material for sequencing was blood, either unsorted or a sorted T cell fraction (not recorded which). This TCR derives from a male donor with ankylosing spondylitis. This chain's CDR3 is CSVEGADGEWYGYTF. DNA for the CDR3: TGCAGCGTTGAAGGAGCCGACGGGGAGTGGTATGGCTACACCTTC.